This is a list of T cell receptor beta chains from one sample in a study of T cells in Graves' hyperthyroidism and ophthalmopathy. TCRdb recomputed calls from the multiplex PCR reads with MiXCR, one row per CDR3 protein. Among some 350,000 distinct CDR3 sequences listed, roughly an eighth were seen once. The sequencing sample was made of blood. The receptor source for this set is a woman aged 40 to 50 with Graves' ophthalmopathy. CDR3s include the opening cysteine and the closing phenylalanine or tryptophan. D genes are given only for firm matches. Rows may omit the clone size; those that give it use once, few, many or a size class.

>TRBJ2-5|TRBV5-1|.|13|few
TGCGCCAGCAGCTTGGAATCGCTAGAGACCCAGTACTTC
CASSLESLETQYF
>TRBJ2-7|TRBV20-1|.|13|few
TGCAGTGCTAGAGGTGGCAGCTCCTACGAGCAGTACTTC
CSARGGSSYEQYF
>TRBJ1-2|TRBV7-9|TRBD1|14|.
TGCGCCAGCAGCGTCACCGGGACAGGGGTTGGCTACACCTTC
CASSVTGTGVGYTF
>TRBJ2-7|TRBV28|.|14|few
TGTGCCAGCAGTGCACCCTCCGGACTCCGAGAACAGTACTTC
CASSAPSGLREQYF
>TRBJ2-5|TRBV10-3|TRBD2|12|many
TGTGCCAAGGCGGGGGGCCAAGAGACCCAGTACTTC
CAKAGGQETQYF
>TRBJ2-1|TRBV4-2|TRBD2|16|.
TGTGCCAGCAGCCAGGTTCTAGCGGGGGGGCGCAATGAGCAGTTCTTC
CASSQVLAGGRNEQFF
>TRBJ2-7|TRBV27|TRBD1|15|.
TGTGCCAGCAGTTTATCACCAGGGACAGCCTACGAGCAGTACTTC
CASSLSPGTAYEQYF
>TRBJ2-7|TRBV2|.|17|many
TGTGCCAGCAGTCTAACAGGGTATGGGGCCGGAGACTACGAGCAGTACTTC
CASSLTGYGAGDYEQYF
>TRBJ1-5|TRBV7-6|.|15|many
TGTGCCAGCAGCTTAGACGGGCATAGCAATCAGCCCCAGCATTTT
CASSLDGHSNQPQHF
>TRBJ1-2|TRBV24-1|.|11|few
TGTGCCACCCGTCGCGTCTATGGCTACACCTTC
CATRRVYGYTF
>TRBJ2-5|TRBV5-8|TRBD1|15|few
TGTGCCAGCAGCTCGGGACAGGGAATCTGGGAGACCCAGTACTTC
CASSSGQGIWETQYF
>TRBJ1-1|TRBV9|.|16|many
TGTGCCAGCAGCCCGGACTCTGGGCAGGGCGGCACTGAAGCTTTCTTT
CASSPDSGQGGTEAFF
>TRBJ2-1|TRBV20-1|.|14|.
TGCAGTGCCTCCGACCTTAGATCAAACAAAGAGCAGTTCTTC
CSASDLRSNKEQFF
>TRBJ2-1|TRBV7-2|.|15|few
TGTGCCAGCAGCTTCCGCAAGAATACCTACAATGAGCAGTTCTTC
CASSFRKNTYNEQFF
>TRBJ2-2|TRBV4-2|TRBD2|16|.
TGTGCCAGCAGCCAAAGGGGACTAGCGGGTACCGGGGAGCTGTTTTTT
CASSQRGLAGTGELFF
>TRBJ2-5|TRBV7-2|.|14|.
TGTGCCAGCGGGGAAAGGCGGGTCCAAGAGACCCAGTACTTC
CASGERRVQETQYF
>TRBJ2-1|TRBV6-1|.|15|few
TGTGCCAGCAGATTAGGGCAGGCCGCATACAATGAGCAGTTCTTC
CASRLGQAAYNEQFF
>TRBJ1-5|TRBV29-1|TRBD1|14|.
TGCAGCGCGCAGGAGACAGGGATAAATCAGCCCCAGCATTTT
CSAQETGINQPQHF
>TRBJ2-3|TRBV12-3/TRBV12-4|.|14|many
TGTGCCAGCAGTTTACTCCGTTACGCAGATACGCAGTATTTT
CASSLLRYADTQYF
>TRBJ1-6|TRBV6-1|.|12|.
TGTGCCAGCAGTGAAATACAGTTACCCCTCCACTTT
CASSEIQLPLHF
>TRBJ1-2|TRBV2|.|12|many
TGTGCCAGCAGGGTCCCGTGGGATGGCTACACCTTC
CASRVPWDGYTF
>TRBJ2-3|TRBV4-1|.|17|once
TGCGCCAGCAGCCAAGGCGGGACTTGCCCTCGTACAGATACGCAGTATTTT
CASSQGGTCPRTDTQYF